This TCR beta chain was sequenced during a study of blood T cells in healthy people across ages. Looked up from germline, CDR1 is KGHSH and CDR2 is LQKENI. V shed 6 bases and J shed 7 bases, with 13 bases lying between them. CDR3 length: 13 residues. The sample holds a few counts of this clonotype. Its antigen is not identified. Regarding the study as a whole: Expanded clonotype changes were possibly confounded by unknown donor CMV status.

The authors ran a second PCR of roughly 6 to 12 cycles using a sample-barcoded 5' primer and a J-beta primer mix. Each cDNA molecule was tagged by a template-switch adaptor that had 12 random nucleotides. MiXCR, applied by TCRdb to the 5' RACE reads, yields one record per CDR3 protein. The sample contains about 760,000 distinct CDR3 sequences, just over 55% of which appear only once. A minimum of 6 micrograms of total RNA was extracted per sample. Material for sequencing was blood. This clonotype originated in a man aged 40-50 years in good health. The chain links TRBV18 to TRBJ1-5, with D uncertain. Here the CDR3 reads CASSPQREQPQHF. The CDR3 DNA reads as TGTGCCAGCTCCCCCCAGAGGGAACAGCCCCAGCATTTT.